This T cell receptor beta chain appears in the sequencing data of a study of Ad26.COV2.S vaccination and SARS-CoV-2 variants. On the study more broadly: Doses of Ad26.COV2.S were injected into muscle once or twice, 56 days apart. The study's findings and limits: Vaccinees showed greater spike-specific TCR breadth than placebo recipients. Using TCR breadth and depth analyses may have led to underestimated total T cell responses. Those who received vaccine or placebo ended up with similar non-spike TCR breadth.

Generated by immunoSEQ multiplex PCR, the TCRdb table keeps only in-frame clones and is missing some. The table has hundreds of thousands of clones, roughly 91% seen once. The germline V gene has CDR1 LGHNA and CDR2 YSLEER. The CDR3 runs to 16 residues. The V and J ends lost 2 bases and 1 base, in that order; junction bases with no gene match: 3. For this clone: Its antigen is unidentified.

Treatment here: over 15 received Ad26.COV2.S at low or high dose, single or two shots; roughly five received placebo; per-sample allocation not given. At day 63 after the first vaccine or placebo injection, samples were drawn. The clonotype originates from a person between 18 and 60 years old who received the Ad26.COV2.S COVID-19 vaccine or a placebo. The V and J genes are TRBV4-3 and TRBJ1-5; TRBD1 aligns across 9 bases. Source: peripheral blood, taken in a trial of Ad26.COV2.S vaccine versus placebo. The CDR3 nucleotides are TGCGCCAGCAGCCAACAGACAGGGGGAAGCAATCAGCCCCAGCATTTT. As protein: CASSQQTGGSNQPQHF.